The present T cell receptor beta chain was sequenced within a study of shared clonotypes between healthy human individuals (TCRdb year 2020). About the full investigation: The cohort comprised a couple of women and a few men aged 18 to 49 years. Per donor, three plates each were used for CD4 naive and CD4 memory, two for CD8 naive, and one for CD8 memory. Blood TCR repertoires of about 5 healthy adults were deeply sequenced to estimate repertoire size and the extent of clonotype sharing between individuals. To increase sequencing depth and limit assay-specific biases, TCR repertoire library preparation and sequencing were carried out by different laboratories using diverse techniques. Each donor's leukapheresis produced roughly between roughly 0.85 and 10 billion PBMCs. The paper as a whole reports these results and caveats: Higher generation probabilities were observed for clonotypes shared by all four sorted-subset donors than for non-shared clonotypes. Naive subsets generally had larger estimated clonotype richness than memory subsets. Pairwise subsampling led to the expectation that sequencing depth would affect the degree of clonotype sharing among donors. Sampling was limited to blood, and TCR repertoires in tissue likely differ from TCR repertoires in blood. Rarefaction of sorted-subset datasets indicated incomplete sequencing despite the large sequencing depth. When four donors were compared, the shared fraction of clonotypes was around 5% for naive CD4, around 3.5% for naive CD8, roughly 2.5% for memory CD4, and about 0.36% for memory CD8. Because the study included only a small number of donors, the genetic and exposure-history diversity represented was limited.

Using the deep immunoSEQ assay, multiplex PCR amplified TCR CDR3 regions from genomic DNA. Extracted genomic DNA from each cell subset was spread evenly across all wells of several immunoSEQ 96-well plates, with each plate serving as a replicate. For sorted subsets, roughly 200 ng of genomic DNA, equivalent to 25,000 to 35,000 T cell genomes, went into each replicate PCR. Purified libraries were quantified with a Qubit 3.0 fluorometer, sized on a Bioanalyzer 2100, and re-quantified with the KAPA Library Quantification kit. Each immunoSEQ 96-well plate was sequenced on its own single-read 150-cycle Illumina NextSeq 550 flow cell. Turning to the authors' computational methods: The immunoSEQ output contained only junctional sequences without quality scores, so filtering could not match that applied to full-length reads. Sequences were annotated with PyIR, a Python wrapper for IgBLAST v1.9, and V/J genes and CDR3 were assigned using IMGT germline references. Reads with weak V/J assignments (E-value above 1e-6), missing CDR3, stop codons, out-of-frame junctions, or ambiguous translated residues were removed. V3J clonotypes were defined by identical inferred V gene, J gene, and CDR3 amino acid sequence. To compute the percentage overlap between repertoires, the number of shared unique clonotypes was divided by the size of the smaller repertoire. Repertoire richness was assessed with RTK rarefaction, the Chao1 estimator, and Recon v2.1 estimates of unobserved clonotypes. Generation probabilities were computed with OLGA for all TCRbeta clonotypes obtained by the gDNA method from several donors. Entries here come from immuneACCESS through TCRdb and include only in-frame sequences with V and J called. Some clones fail to appear in such tables; in the studies checked, an unresolved V gene covers under half of the shortfall, and the cause of the remainder is unknown. For V, J and clone size, that table is used; D and trimming come from the DNA. In all, the sample holds 2 million to 2.5 million clones, and about 92% of those were seen once. The ten most abundant clones make up about 0.39% of the sample.

The donors were healthy, HIV-negative adults with no recently reported acute infections or vaccinations. Every donor was a Caucasian adult living in Nashville, Tennessee, USA. Magnetic negative selection was used to enrich CD4+ T cells, after which naive cells were positively selected on CD45RA and the negative fraction became the memory subset. After blood collection by leukapheresis, PBMCs were isolated using Ficoll-Histopaque density gradient centrifugation and then cryopreserved in the vapor phase of liquid nitrogen. Analytical flow cytometry was used to check the purity and quantity of every magnetically sorted T cell population. From each sorted fraction, genomic DNA was isolated and quantified by UV absorbance on a Nanodrop 2000c. Worth noting for this clone: Its antigen has not been determined. Per-nucleotide qualities are absent, and no much larger clonotype sits a single base away.

Input material: naive CD4+ T cells from PBMCs. The cell subset or site label on this specimen signifies: CD45RA+ positively selected. The sequence was collected from a man aged 18 to 30 in good health. Some clones in this sample may be carry-over from other donors' samples.

The nucleotide sequence reads as follows: TGTGCCAGCATGATACGAGGCCTGGGGGCCAACGTCCTGACTTTC. Its translation is CASMIRGLGANVLTF. The sequence links TRBV27 to TRBJ2-6, with the D gene not confidently named. V is clipped by 7 bases and J by 4 bases, and the sequence between their germline boundaries is 14 bases long. From the cysteine through the phenylalanine, the CDR3 covers 15 amino acids. The sequence is cut down to CDR3 DNA, 45 bases in frame from base 1. CDR1 and CDR2 (MNHEY, SMNVEV) derive from the germline V gene (reference sequence).